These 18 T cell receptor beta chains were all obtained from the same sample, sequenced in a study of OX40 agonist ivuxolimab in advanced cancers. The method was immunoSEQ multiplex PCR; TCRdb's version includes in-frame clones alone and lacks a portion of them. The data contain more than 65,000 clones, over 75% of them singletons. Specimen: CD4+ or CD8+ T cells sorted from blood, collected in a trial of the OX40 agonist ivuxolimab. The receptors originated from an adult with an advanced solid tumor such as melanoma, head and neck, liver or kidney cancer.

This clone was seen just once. In nucleotides, the CDR3 is TGTGCCAGCAGCCCACAAGGAGGGACCGGGGAGCTGTTTTTT. It translates to CASSPQGGTGELFF. This chain uses TRBV14 with TRBJ2-2; a weak D match, TRBD2 (6 bases). Trimming removed 4 bases from V and 5 bases from J, with 11 bases in between. The CDR3 covers 14 residues. Germline CDR1 is SGHDN and CDR2 is FVKESK.

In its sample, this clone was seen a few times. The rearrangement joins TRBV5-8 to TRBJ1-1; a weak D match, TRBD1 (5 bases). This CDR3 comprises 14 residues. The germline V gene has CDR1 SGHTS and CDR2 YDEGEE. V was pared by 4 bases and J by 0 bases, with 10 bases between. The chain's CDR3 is CASSMGRLNTEAFF. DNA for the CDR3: TGTGCCAGCAGCATGGGACGGCTGAACACTGAAGCTTTCTTT.

The DNA for the CDR3 is TGTGCCAGCAGCCCGACACGGGTTACCATTAGGGAGCAGTACTTC. It codes for CASSPTRVTIREQYF. The chain carries TRBV7-8 and TRBJ2-7; D is unresolved. The V gene's germline CDR1 is SGHVS and CDR2 FQNEAQ. V was cut by 5 bases and J by 7 bases, with 21 bases left in between. The CDR3 loop spans 15 amino acids. The full variable domain, with the rest looked up from reference TRBV7-8 and TRBJ2-7, is GAGVSQSPRYKVAKRGQDVALRCDPISGHVSLFWYQQALGQGPEFLTYFQNEAQLDKSGLPSDRFFAERPEGSVSTLKIQRTQQEDSAVYLCASSPTRVTIREQYFGPGTRLTVT.

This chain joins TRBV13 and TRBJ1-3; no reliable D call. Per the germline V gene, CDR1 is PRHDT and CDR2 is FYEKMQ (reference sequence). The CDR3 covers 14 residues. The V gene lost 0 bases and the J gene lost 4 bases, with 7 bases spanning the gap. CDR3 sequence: CASSLGSGGNTIYF. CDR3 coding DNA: TGTGCCAGCAGCTTAGGATCGGGCGGAAACACCATATATTTT.

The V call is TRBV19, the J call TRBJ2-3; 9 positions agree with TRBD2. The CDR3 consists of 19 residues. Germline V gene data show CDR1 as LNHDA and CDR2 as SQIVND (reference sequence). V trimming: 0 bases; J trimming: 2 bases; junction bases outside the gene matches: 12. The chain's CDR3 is CASSIEVGGLASSTDTQYF. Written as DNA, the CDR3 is TGTGCCAGTAGTATAGAGGTGGGAGGACTAGCGTCGTCCACAGATACGCAGTATTTT.

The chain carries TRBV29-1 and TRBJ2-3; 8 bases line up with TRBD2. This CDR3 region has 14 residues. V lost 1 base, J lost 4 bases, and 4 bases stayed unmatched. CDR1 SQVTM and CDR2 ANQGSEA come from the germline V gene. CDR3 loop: CSVEGAGVADTQYF. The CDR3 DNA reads TGCAGCGTTGAAGGAGCGGGAGTGGCAGATACGCAGTATTTT.

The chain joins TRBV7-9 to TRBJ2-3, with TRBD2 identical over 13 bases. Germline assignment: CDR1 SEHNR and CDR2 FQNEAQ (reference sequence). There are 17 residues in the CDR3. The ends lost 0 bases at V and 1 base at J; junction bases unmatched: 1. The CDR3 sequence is CASSLAGLAGGTDTQYF. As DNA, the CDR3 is TGTGCCAGCAGCTTAGCAGGACTAGCGGGAGGCACAGATACGCAGTATTTT.

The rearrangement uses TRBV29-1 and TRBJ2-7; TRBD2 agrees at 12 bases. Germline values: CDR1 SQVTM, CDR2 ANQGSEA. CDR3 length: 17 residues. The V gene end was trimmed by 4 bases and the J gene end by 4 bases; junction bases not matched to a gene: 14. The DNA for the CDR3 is TGCAGCGTTGTGGGACCAAGACTAGCGGGAGTGATTTACGAGCAGTACTTC. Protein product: CSVVGPRLAGVIYEQYF.

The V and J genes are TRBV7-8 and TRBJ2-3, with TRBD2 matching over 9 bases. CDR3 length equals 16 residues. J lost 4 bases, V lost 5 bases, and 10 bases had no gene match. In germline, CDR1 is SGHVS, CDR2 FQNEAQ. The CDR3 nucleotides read TGTGCCAGCAGCGGGGAGCGCGGGAGGGCCCCAGATACGCAGTATTTT. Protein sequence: CASSGERGRAPDTQYF.

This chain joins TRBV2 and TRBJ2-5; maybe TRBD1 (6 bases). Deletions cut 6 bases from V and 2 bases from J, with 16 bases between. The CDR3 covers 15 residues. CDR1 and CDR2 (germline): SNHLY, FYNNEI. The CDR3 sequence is CASSLPQGIQETQYF. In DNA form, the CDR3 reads TGTGCCAGCAGCCTACCCCAGGGGATACAAGAGACCCAGTACTTC.

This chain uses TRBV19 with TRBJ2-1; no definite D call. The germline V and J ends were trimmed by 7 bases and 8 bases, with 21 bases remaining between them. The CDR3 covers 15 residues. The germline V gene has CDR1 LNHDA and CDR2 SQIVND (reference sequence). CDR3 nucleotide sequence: TGTGCCAGTAAGCACACGTCAGCCGCCCGCCATGAGCAGTTCTTC. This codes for CASKHTSAARHEQFF.

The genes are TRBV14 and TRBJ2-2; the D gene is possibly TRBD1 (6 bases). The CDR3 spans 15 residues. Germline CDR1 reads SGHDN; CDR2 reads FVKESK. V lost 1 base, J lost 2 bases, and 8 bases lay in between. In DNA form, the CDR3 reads TGTGCCAGCAGCCAAGCGACAGGAAACACCGGGGAGCTGTTTTTT. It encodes CASSQATGNTGELFF.

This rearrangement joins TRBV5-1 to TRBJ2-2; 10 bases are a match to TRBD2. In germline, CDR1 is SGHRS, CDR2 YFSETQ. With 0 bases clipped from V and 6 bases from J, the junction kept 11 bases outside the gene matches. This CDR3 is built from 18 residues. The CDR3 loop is CASSLGPAGGPGAGELFF. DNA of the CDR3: TGCGCCAGCAGCTTGGGACCAGCGGGAGGGCCGGGCGCCGGGGAGCTGTTTTTT.

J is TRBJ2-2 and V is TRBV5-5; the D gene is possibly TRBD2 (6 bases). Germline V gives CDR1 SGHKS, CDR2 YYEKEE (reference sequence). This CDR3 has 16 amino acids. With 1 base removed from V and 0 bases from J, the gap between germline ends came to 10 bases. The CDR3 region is CASSLLIAANTGELFF. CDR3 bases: TGTGCCAGCAGCTTGTTGATAGCGGCGAACACCGGGGAGCTGTTTTTT.

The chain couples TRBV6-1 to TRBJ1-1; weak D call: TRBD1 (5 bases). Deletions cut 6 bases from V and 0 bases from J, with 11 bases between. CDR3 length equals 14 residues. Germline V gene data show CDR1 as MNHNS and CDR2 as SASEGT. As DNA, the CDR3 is TGTGCCAGCAGCCCACAGGCCCTGAACACTGAAGCTTTCTTT. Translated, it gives CASSPQALNTEAFF.

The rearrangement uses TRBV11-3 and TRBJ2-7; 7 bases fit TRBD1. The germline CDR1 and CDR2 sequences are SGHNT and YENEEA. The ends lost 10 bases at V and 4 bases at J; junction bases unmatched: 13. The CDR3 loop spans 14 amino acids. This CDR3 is CATKLPGQIYEQYF. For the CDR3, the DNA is TGTGCCACTAAACTTCCGGGACAGATTTACGAGCAGTACTTC.

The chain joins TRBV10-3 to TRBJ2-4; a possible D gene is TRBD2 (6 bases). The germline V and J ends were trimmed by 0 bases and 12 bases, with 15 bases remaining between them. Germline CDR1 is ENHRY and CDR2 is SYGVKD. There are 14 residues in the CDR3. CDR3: CAISESRGSGTQYF. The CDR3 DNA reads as TGTGCCATCAGTGAGTCACGGGGGAGCGGAACTCAGTACTTC.

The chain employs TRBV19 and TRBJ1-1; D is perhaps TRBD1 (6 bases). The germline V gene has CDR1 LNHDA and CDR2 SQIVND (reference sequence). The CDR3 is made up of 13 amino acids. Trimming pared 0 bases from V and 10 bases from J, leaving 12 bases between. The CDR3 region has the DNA TGTGCCAGTAGTATAGATGGGGGGCGCCGAGCTTTCTTT. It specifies CASSIDGGRRAFF.